The table lists the clone carrying this TCR beta chain with many counts. Antigen specificity is unknown. In TCRdb, the 5' RACE reads were re-called with MiXCR into one record per CDR3 protein. Of tens of thousands of distinct CDR3 sequences listed, roughly 8.1% are singletons. Documented time point: blood at routine non-recurrence follow-up after resection. The authors sequenced whole RNA from tumor, nontumor lung or frozen PBMC without sorting. This record comes from a study of spatial heterogeneity in lung cancer. About the study: Samples were donated by 72 untreated early-stage non-small cell lung cancer patients. Researchers sequenced follow-up PBMC samples if they had them, and these came a median of about two years after resection. TCR and UMI combinations that were unique each appeared, on average, more than ten times in raw reads.

Overall study findings and caveats: There were more appearances of ubiquitous expanded tumor TCRs in blood at resection than at follow-up.

This TCR was sampled from a female donor with early-stage non-small cell lung cancer. The source was PBMCs, collected at follow-up.

The CDR3 DNA sequence: TGCAGCGTTGTGGGACAGGGCCTTGGCTACACCTTC. It encodes CSVVGQGLGYTF. The chain joins TRBV29-1 to TRBJ1-2; 9 nucleotides align to TRBD1. CDR3 length equals 12 residues. The J segment lost 7 bases and the V segment lost 4 bases, leaving 4 bases of the junction unmatched. Germline V lookup: CDR1 SQVTM, CDR2 ANQGSEA.